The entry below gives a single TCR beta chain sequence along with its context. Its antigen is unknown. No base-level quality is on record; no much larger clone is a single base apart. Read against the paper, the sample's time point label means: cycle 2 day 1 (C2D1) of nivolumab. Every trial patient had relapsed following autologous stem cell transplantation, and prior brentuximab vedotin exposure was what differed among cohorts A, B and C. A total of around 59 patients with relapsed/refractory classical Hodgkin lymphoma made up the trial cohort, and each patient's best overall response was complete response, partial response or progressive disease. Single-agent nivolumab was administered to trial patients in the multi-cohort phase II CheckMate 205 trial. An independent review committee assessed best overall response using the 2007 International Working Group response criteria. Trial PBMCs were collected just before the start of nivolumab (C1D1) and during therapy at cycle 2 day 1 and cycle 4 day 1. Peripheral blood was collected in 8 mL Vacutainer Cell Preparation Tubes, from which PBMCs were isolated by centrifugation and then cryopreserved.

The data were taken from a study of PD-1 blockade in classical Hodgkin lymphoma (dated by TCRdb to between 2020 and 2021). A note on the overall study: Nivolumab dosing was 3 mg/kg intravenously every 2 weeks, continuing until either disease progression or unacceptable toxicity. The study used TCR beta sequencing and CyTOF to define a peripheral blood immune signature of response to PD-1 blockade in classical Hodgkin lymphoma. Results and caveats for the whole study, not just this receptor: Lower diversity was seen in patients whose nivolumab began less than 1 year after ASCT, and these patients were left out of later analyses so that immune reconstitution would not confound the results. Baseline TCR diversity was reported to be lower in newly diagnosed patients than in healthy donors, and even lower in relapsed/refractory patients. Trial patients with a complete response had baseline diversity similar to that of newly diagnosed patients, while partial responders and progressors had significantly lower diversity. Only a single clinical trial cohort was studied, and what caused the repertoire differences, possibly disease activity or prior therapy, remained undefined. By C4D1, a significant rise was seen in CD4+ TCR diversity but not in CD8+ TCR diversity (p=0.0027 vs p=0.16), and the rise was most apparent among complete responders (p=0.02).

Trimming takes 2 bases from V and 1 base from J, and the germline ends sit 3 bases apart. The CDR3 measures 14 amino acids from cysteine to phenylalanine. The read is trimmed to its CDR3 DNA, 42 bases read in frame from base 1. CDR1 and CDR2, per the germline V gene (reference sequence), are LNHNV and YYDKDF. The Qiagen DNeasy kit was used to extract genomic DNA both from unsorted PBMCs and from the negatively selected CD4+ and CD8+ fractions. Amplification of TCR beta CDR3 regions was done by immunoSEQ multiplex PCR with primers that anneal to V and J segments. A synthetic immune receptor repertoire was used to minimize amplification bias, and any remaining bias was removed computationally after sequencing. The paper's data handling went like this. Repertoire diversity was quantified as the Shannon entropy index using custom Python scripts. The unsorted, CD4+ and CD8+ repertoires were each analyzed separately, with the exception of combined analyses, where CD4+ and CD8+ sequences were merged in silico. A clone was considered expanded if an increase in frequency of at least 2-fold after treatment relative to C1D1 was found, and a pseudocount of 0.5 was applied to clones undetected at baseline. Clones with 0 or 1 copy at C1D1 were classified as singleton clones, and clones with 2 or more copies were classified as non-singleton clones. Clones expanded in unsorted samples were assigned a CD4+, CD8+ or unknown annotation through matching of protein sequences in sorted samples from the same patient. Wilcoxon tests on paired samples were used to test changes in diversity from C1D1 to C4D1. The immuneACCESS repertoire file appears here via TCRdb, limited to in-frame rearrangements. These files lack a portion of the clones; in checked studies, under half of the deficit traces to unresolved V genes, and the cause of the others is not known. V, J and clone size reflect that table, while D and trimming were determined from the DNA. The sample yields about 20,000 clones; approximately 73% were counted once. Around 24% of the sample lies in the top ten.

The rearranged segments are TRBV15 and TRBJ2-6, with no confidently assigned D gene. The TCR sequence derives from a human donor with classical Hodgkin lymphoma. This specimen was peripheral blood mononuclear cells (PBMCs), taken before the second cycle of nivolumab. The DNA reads TGTGCCACCAGCAGATTATCTGGGGCCAACGTCCTGACTTTC. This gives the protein CATSRLSGANVLTF. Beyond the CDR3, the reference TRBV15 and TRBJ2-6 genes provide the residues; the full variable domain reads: DAMVIQNPRYQVTQFGKPVTLSCSQTLNHNVMYWYQQKSSQAPKLLFHYYDKDFNNEADTPDNFQSRRPNTSFCFLDIRSPGLGDTAMYLCATSRLSGANVLTFGAGSRLTVL.